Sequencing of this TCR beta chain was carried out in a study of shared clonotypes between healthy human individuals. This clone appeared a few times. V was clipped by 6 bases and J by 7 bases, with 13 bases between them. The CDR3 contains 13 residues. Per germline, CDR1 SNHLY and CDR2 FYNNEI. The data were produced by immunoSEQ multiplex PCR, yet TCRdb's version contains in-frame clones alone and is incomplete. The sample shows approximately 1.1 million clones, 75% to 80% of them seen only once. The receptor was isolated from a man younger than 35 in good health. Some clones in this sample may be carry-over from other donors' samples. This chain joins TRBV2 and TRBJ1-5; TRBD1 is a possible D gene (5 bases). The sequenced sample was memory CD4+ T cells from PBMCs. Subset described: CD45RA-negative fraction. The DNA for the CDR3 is TGTGCCAGCAGCCCAGGGCGTGGACAGCCCCAGCATTTT. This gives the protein CASSPGRGQPQHF. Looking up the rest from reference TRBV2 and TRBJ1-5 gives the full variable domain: EPEVTQTPSHQVTQMGQEVILRCVPISNHLYFYWYRQILGQKVEFLVSFYNNEISEKSEIFDDQFSVERPDGSNFTLKIRSTKLEDSAMYFCASSPGRGQPQHFGDGTRLSIL.